Listed below are T cell receptor beta chains from one sample, sequenced in a study of blood T cell repertoires in COVID-19. Profiling relied on immunoSEQ multiplex PCR, and the TCRdb table lists in-frame clones only, not all of them. The sample holds over 250,000 clones, approximately 79% seen once. The sample was PBMCs or T cells enriched from blood (not recorded which). These TCRs come from a man under 40 with acute COVID-19. The CDR3 runs from the conserved cysteine through the conserved F or W. D genes are given only for firm matches. Clone sizes are given selectively: once, few, many, or a class where the clone is expanded.

size	D	V	J	DNA	CDR3
once	TRBD1	TRBV5-8	TRBJ1-1	TGTGCCAGCAGCTTGGCCGGGACAGGTGTGAACACTGAAGCTTTCTTT	CASSLAGTGVNTEAFF
-	-	TRBV2	TRBJ1-2	TGTGCCAGCAAAATTTCGGGGTATGGCTACACCTTC	CASKISGYGYTF
-	-	TRBV5-8	TRBJ1-1	TGTGCCAGCAGCTTCGGCGGGTTCGGCAACACTGAAGCTTTCTTT	CASSFGGFGNTEAFF
once	-	TRBV9	TRBJ1-2	TGTGCCAGCAGCGAGCCCGGGACACCAACCTATGGCTACACCTTC	CASSEPGTPTYGYTF
-	-	TRBV28	TRBJ1-2	TGTGCCAGCAGTTTACAAGGACAGTTTACCTATGGCTACACCTTC	CASSLQGQFTYGYTF
few	-	TRBV5-4	TRBJ2-1	TGTGCCAGCAGCCCACGGAGGGTCTCCGAAAATGAGCAGTTCTTC	CASSPRRVSENEQFF
-	-	TRBV18	TRBJ1-4	TGTGCCAGCTCACCACCCCAGGGTAGAAGTGAAAAACTGTTTTTT	CASSPPQGRSEKLFF
-	-	TRBV25-1	TRBJ2-3	TGTGCCAGCAGTGATTACGAGTATACGCAGTATTTT	CASSDYEYTQYF
-	-	TRBV5-5	TRBJ1-2	TGTGCCAGCAGCCCGATAGAAGCTAACTATGGCTACACCTTC	CASSPIEANYGYTF
-	TRBD2	TRBV4-2	TRBJ2-2	TGTGCCAGCAGCCATACCCGCAGCGGGACTAAAGTCACCGGGGAGCTGTTTTTT	CASSHTRSGTKVTGELFF
-	TRBD1	TRBV5-1	TRBJ1-2	TGCGCCAGCAGCTTGGGGCACCCGGGACAGACTTCTGGCTATGGCTACACCTTC	CASSLGHPGQTSGYGYTF
-	TRBD1	TRBV6-1	TRBJ1-5	TGTGCCAGCAGTGAGTTACAGGGGCAGCCCCAGCATTTT	CASSELQGQPQHF
-	TRBD1	TRBV11-3	TRBJ1-2	TGTGCCAGCAGCTTAGGCAGGGGGTTCGGCTACACCTTC	CASSLGRGFGYTF
-	TRBD1	TRBV27	TRBJ1-6	TGTGCCAGCAGTCAGTACTCCGGGACAGAGTTTTCACCCCTCCACTTT	CASSQYSGTEFSPLHF
-	-	TRBV6-5	TRBJ2-6	TGTGCCAGCAGACAACGGGGGTTTGGGGCCAACGTCCTGACTTTC	CASRQRGFGANVLTF
many	TRBD2	TRBV5-1	TRBJ2-4	TGTGCCAGCAGCTTAGCGGGAGTTGAGAAAAACATTCAGTACTTC	CASSLAGVEKNIQYF
-	TRBD2	TRBV9	TRBJ2-1	TGTGCCAGCAGCGTAGGGACTAGCGGGTACAATGAGCAGTTCTTC	CASSVGTSGYNEQFF
few	-	TRBV14	TRBJ1-1	TGTGCCAGCAGCCAGAGGCCGGCCTCCACTGAAGCTTTCTTT	CASSQRPASTEAFF
-	TRBD1	TRBV19	TRBJ2-2	TGTGCCAGTAGTCTCTTTACGGGACAGACGAACACCGGGGAGCTGTTTTTT	CASSLFTGQTNTGELFF
-	-	TRBV7-9	TRBJ1-2	TGTGCCAGCGCACTGAGGGCAGATGTCTATGGCTACACCTTC	CASALRADVYGYTF
-	-	TRBV7-9	TRBJ1-4	TGTGCCAGCAGCCAACAGGAAACTAATGAAAAACTGTTTTTT	CASSQQETNEKLFF
-	-	TRBV5-6	TRBJ2-2	TGTGCCAGCAGCTTTGACAGTCTCGCGAACACCGGGGAGCTGTTTTTT	CASSFDSLANTGELFF
once	-	TRBV25-1	TRBJ2-2	TGTGCCAGCAGTGAATTATACAAGAACACCGGGGAGCTGTTTTTT	CASSELYKNTGELFF
-	-	TRBV7-2	TRBJ1-5	TGTGCCAGCAGCCTTCCTAGGAGTCCGGGCAATCAGCCCCAGCATTTT	CASSLPRSPGNQPQHF